Detailed here is one T cell receptor (beta chain). Its antigen is currently unknown. The entry originates in a study of T cells after yellow fever vaccination. TCRdb used MiXCR to reprocess the 5' RACE reads, holding one entry per CDR3 protein. The table shows some 350,000 distinct CDR3 sequences, with roughly 4.3% occurring only once. Study observations and caveats: It was a weaker secondary response, yet one that peaked faster, at day 5 versus 15. Post-booster repertoires again held most primary-vaccination clones (approximately 96% CD4, 88% CD8).

The CDR3 consists of 15 residues. Germline lookup yields CDR1 PRHDT and CDR2 FYEKMQ (reference sequence). V dropped 5 bases and J dropped 0; count of bases not matched to a gene: 4. The clonotype originates from a man aged 18 to 30 who received the YFV17D yellow fever vaccine. The rearrangement links TRBV13 to TRBJ1-1, with 9 bases fitting TRBD1. The sequenced sample was PBMCs, obtained 5 days after the yellow fever booster vaccination. CDR3 bases: TGTGCCAGCAGCAACAGGGGGCCGGTGAACACTGAAGCTTTCTTT. Encoded protein: CASSNRGPVNTEAFF.